This T cell receptor (beta chain) was identified during a study of shared clonotypes between healthy human individuals. As for the study in general: Donors, aged 18 to 49, were a couple of women and a few men.

Clones were read by immunoSEQ multiplex PCR, and TCRdb kept only the in-frame ones, dropping some. The profile covers approximately 500,000 clones, with approximately 95% appearing a single time and 0.06% taken by the ten largest. The V gene's germline CDR1 is ENHRY and CDR2 SYGVKD. The V and J ends lost 7 bases and 4 bases, in that order; junction bases with no gene match: 5. The CDR3 is made up of 14 amino acids. Donors were healthy HIV-negative adults without recent acute infections or vaccinations. CD4+ cells yielded CD45RA+ naive and CD45RA-negative memory subsets. The study, taken as a whole, reports: Sequencing of the sorted subsets was shown by rarefaction to be incomplete despite large depth.

Only one count was recorded for this clone. Its antigen remains unknown. V and J are TRBV10-3 and TRBJ2-2, with 8 bases lining up with TRBD1. This clonotype was obtained from a woman aged 25 to 39 in good health. Specimen: naive CD4+ T cells sorted from blood. The sample's subset: CD45RA+ positively selected. Here the CDR3 DNA reads TGTGCCATCAAAGACAGGGGTGGCACCGGGGAGCTGTTTTTT. Translation: CAIKDRGGTGELFF.